Each of the 3 T cell receptor beta chains below was sequenced from the same sample in a study of beta chain features in type 1 diabetes. The study reverse transcribed the entire isolated RNA, so it sequenced expressed TCRB transcripts. Only in-frame clones appear in the TCRdb table, and some are missing; sequencing was by immunoSEQ multiplex PCR. The table records about 370,000 clones, around a tenth of them present only once. These receptors' antigens are unknown. Whole-study findings and limits: Across all four CD4+ subsets, people with type 1 diabetes showed modestly shorter TCRB CDR3s.

The sequenced sample consisted of central memory CD4+ T cells from blood. These receptors were collected from a man aged 25-40 years with type 1 diabetes.

The V gene is TRBV11-2, the J gene TRBJ2-2; TRBD1 or TRBD2 may be the D gene (5 bases each). Trimming cost V 2 bases and J 6 bases, with 13 bases left between them. CDR1 and CDR2 from the germline V gene are SGHAT and FQNNGV. The CDR3 runs to 15 residues. CDR3: CASSLPGQLAGELFF. The CDR3 bases are TGTGCCAGCAGCTTACCGGGGCAACTGGCCGGGGAGCTGTTTTTT.

The V call is TRBV6-5, the J call TRBJ2-7; D unclear. Per the germline V gene, CDR1 is MNHEY and CDR2 is SVGAGI. The CDR3 runs to 12 residues. Trimming shortened V by 6 bases and J by 4 bases, and 10 bases separated the two germline ends. The CDR3 here is CASSPEPYEQYF. Written as DNA, the CDR3 is TGTGCCAGCAGCCCGGAACCATACGAGCAGTACTTC.

This clone has just a few counts. The V gene is TRBV28, the J gene TRBJ2-4; D gene unclear. This CDR3 has 15 amino acids. Trimming shortened V by 2 bases and J by 3 bases, and 11 bases separated the two germline ends. Germline V gene sequence: CDR1 MDHEN, CDR2 SYDVKM. The CDR3 region is CASSLIQRDKNIQYF. The CDR3 DNA follows: TGTGCCAGCAGTTTAATCCAAAGGGACAAAAACATTCAGTACTTC. The full variable domain, rest sourced from reference TRBV28 and TRBJ2-4, is DVKVTQSSRYLVKRTGEKVFLECVQDMDHENMFWYRQDPGLGLRLIYFSYDVKMKEKGDIPEGYSVSREKKERFSLILESASTNQTSMYLCASSLIQRDKNIQYFGAGTRLSVL.